The rows below give T cell receptor beta chains drawn from one sample of a study of post-analysis software for immune sequencing data. TCRdb independently ran MiXCR on the PCR reads; one entry per CDR3 protein. The sample lists hundreds of thousands of distinct CDR3 sequences, roughly 45% occurring once. Sequencing was performed on blood. These receptors were collected from a girl between 5 and 17 years old with multiple sclerosis. CDR3s include the opening cysteine and the closing phenylalanine or tryptophan. Each record gives: CDR3 length, clone size, V gene, J gene, D gene, CDR3 DNA, CDR3 protein. The D gene is left open where the match is weak. A row's size may be missing; if present it is once, few, many or a size class.

cdr3_length: 13; clone_size: NA; v_call: TRBV6-1; j_call: TRBJ2-7; d_call: NA; cdr3_nt: TGTGCCAGCAGTGACGGCAGGTTCGACGAGCAGTACTTC; cdr3_aa: CASSDGRFDEQYF
cdr3_length: 14; clone_size: few; v_call: TRBV10-3; j_call: TRBJ1-2; d_call: NA; cdr3_nt: TGTGCCATCAGCTGGGACGGCTCTAACTATGGCTACACCTTC; cdr3_aa: CAISWDGSNYGYTF
cdr3_length: 16; clone_size: NA; v_call: TRBV4-1; j_call: TRBJ2-3; d_call: NA; cdr3_nt: TGCGCCAGCAGCCAACATCAACCTGGCGGTAAAGATACGCAGTATTTT; cdr3_aa: CASSQHQPGGKDTQYF
cdr3_length: 14; clone_size: NA; v_call: TRBV20-1; j_call: TRBJ1-4; d_call: NA; cdr3_nt: TGCAGTGCTAGGGACCGCGGAGGGGGTGAAAAACGGTTTTTT; cdr3_aa: CSARDRGGGEKRFF
cdr3_length: 13; clone_size: NA; v_call: TRBV28; j_call: TRBJ2-7; d_call: NA; cdr3_nt: TGTGCCAGCAGTTTGGGGAAAGGGGTCGAGCAGTACTTC; cdr3_aa: CASSLGKGVEQYF
cdr3_length: 15; clone_size: once; v_call: TRBV12-3/TRBV12-4; j_call: TRBJ2-7; d_call: NA; cdr3_nt: TGTGCCAGCACCCCATCCGGCAGGGACTCCTACGAGCAGTACTTC; cdr3_aa: CASTPSGRDSYEQYF
cdr3_length: 13; clone_size: NA; v_call: TRBV7-2; j_call: TRBJ2-3; d_call: NA; cdr3_nt: TGTGCCAGCAGCCCATACTCAGGCGATACGCAGTATTTT; cdr3_aa: CASSPYSGDTQYF
cdr3_length: 13; clone_size: NA; v_call: TRBV6-4; j_call: TRBJ1-3; d_call: NA; cdr3_nt: TGTGCCAGCAGTGAGAGCCCTGGAAACACCATATATTTT; cdr3_aa: CASSESPGNTIYF
cdr3_length: 17; clone_size: NA; v_call: TRBV3-1; j_call: TRBJ2-3; d_call: TRBD2; cdr3_nt: TGCGCCAGCAGCCAGGCCCGGACTAGCGGGATTCGGGATACGCAGTATTTT; cdr3_aa: CASSQARTSGIRDTQYF
cdr3_length: 16; clone_size: NA; v_call: TRBV4-1; j_call: TRBJ2-5; d_call: NA; cdr3_nt: TGCACCAGCAGCCGAACCGATGTCGGGAACCAAGGGACCCAGTACTTC; cdr3_aa: CTSSRTDVGNQGTQYF
cdr3_length: 16; clone_size: few; v_call: TRBV7-9; j_call: TRBJ2-5; d_call: TRBD1; cdr3_nt: TGTGCCAGCAGCTTAGAGGGACAGGGAGGTCGAGAGACCCAGTACTTC; cdr3_aa: CASSLEGQGGRETQYF
cdr3_length: 15; clone_size: few; v_call: TRBV4-2; j_call: TRBJ2-7; d_call: NA; cdr3_nt: TGTGCCAGCAGCCAAGGGCTCGAGGGCTCCTACGAGCAGTACTTC; cdr3_aa: CASSQGLEGSYEQYF
cdr3_length: 17; clone_size: few; v_call: TRBV7-3; j_call: TRBJ2-3; d_call: TRBD2; cdr3_nt: TGTGCCAGCAGCTCCCCGTCTGGCGGGAGTACGGAAGATACGCAGTATTTT; cdr3_aa: CASSSPSGGSTEDTQYF
cdr3_length: 14; clone_size: NA; v_call: TRBV9; j_call: TRBJ1-1; d_call: TRBD1; cdr3_nt: TGTGCCAGCAGCGCACAGGGGTTCGGCACTGAAGCTTTCTTT; cdr3_aa: CASSAQGFGTEAFF
cdr3_length: 14; clone_size: NA; v_call: TRBV12-3/TRBV12-4; j_call: TRBJ1-4; d_call: TRBD1; cdr3_nt: TGTGCCAGCAGAGACAGGGGTACTAATGAAAAACTGTTTTTT; cdr3_aa: CASRDRGTNEKLFF
cdr3_length: 14; clone_size: few; v_call: TRBV18; j_call: TRBJ1-2; d_call: NA; cdr3_nt: TGTGCCAGCTCACTTACCAACTCTAACTATGGCTACACCTTC; cdr3_aa: CASSLTNSNYGYTF
cdr3_length: 17; clone_size: few; v_call: TRBV4-3; j_call: TRBJ2-1; d_call: TRBD1; cdr3_nt: TGCGCCAGCAGCCAAGATTATCCCCAGGGGGCGTGGAATGAGCAGTTCTTC; cdr3_aa: CASSQDYPQGAWNEQFF
cdr3_length: 14; clone_size: NA; v_call: TRBV7-9; j_call: TRBJ1-1; d_call: NA; cdr3_nt: TGTGCCAGCAGCCCGCCCAGGGTGAACACTGAAGCTTTCTTT; cdr3_aa: CASSPPRVNTEAFF
cdr3_length: 15; clone_size: NA; v_call: TRBV15; j_call: TRBJ1-5; d_call: TRBD1; cdr3_nt: TGTGCCACCAGCCCCGAGACAGGGGCTTATCAGCCCCAGCATTTT; cdr3_aa: CATSPETGAYQPQHF
cdr3_length: 16; clone_size: few; v_call: TRBV13; j_call: TRBJ1-4; d_call: NA; cdr3_nt: TGTGCCAGCACACATTCCGGGGTAATGGGTAATGAAAAACTGTTTTTT; cdr3_aa: CASTHSGVMGNEKLFF
cdr3_length: 17; clone_size: few; v_call: TRBV6-2/TRBV6-3; j_call: TRBJ2-7; d_call: TRBD1; cdr3_nt: TGTGCCAGCAGTTACGTCCGGATGTGGACAGGGACTTACGAGCAGTACTTC; cdr3_aa: CASSYVRMWTGTYEQYF
cdr3_length: 14; clone_size: few; v_call: TRBV20-1; j_call: TRBJ2-6; d_call: NA; cdr3_nt: TGCAGTGCCCCAGGAGACTCTGGGGCCAACGTCCTGACTTTC; cdr3_aa: CSAPGDSGANVLTF
cdr3_length: 12; clone_size: NA; v_call: TRBV4-1; j_call: TRBJ2-5; d_call: NA; cdr3_nt: TGCGCCAGCAGGGGCTGGGATCCGGAGCAGTACTTC; cdr3_aa: CASRGWDPEQYF
cdr3_length: 16; clone_size: NA; v_call: TRBV5-4; j_call: TRBJ2-3; d_call: NA; cdr3_nt: TGTGCCAGCAGTACCATTGGAGCGGGTCGCACAGATACGCAGTATTTT; cdr3_aa: CASSTIGAGRTDTQYF
cdr3_length: 13; clone_size: NA; v_call: TRBV7-9; j_call: TRBJ2-7; d_call: NA; cdr3_nt: TGTGCCAGCAGCCAAACGCCTAGCTACGAGCAGTACTTC; cdr3_aa: CASSQTPSYEQYF
cdr3_length: 15; clone_size: few; v_call: TRBV20-1; j_call: TRBJ1-4; d_call: NA; cdr3_nt: TGCAGTGCTAGAGTCCTGGGGTGGGGAAATGAAAAACTGTTTTTT; cdr3_aa: CSARVLGWGNEKLFF
cdr3_length: 14; clone_size: NA; v_call: TRBV15; j_call: TRBJ2-5; d_call: TRBD1; cdr3_nt: TGTGCCACGTTGCCGACAGGGGGATTGAAGACCCAGTACTTC; cdr3_aa: CATLPTGGLKTQYF
cdr3_length: 15; clone_size: NA; v_call: TRBV6-5; j_call: TRBJ2-7; d_call: TRBD1; cdr3_nt: TGTGCCAGCAGCCGCCCCCGGACAGGGGGTTACGAGCAGTACTTC; cdr3_aa: CASSRPRTGGYEQYF
cdr3_length: 12; clone_size: NA; v_call: TRBV9; j_call: TRBJ1-2; d_call: NA; cdr3_nt: TGTGCCAGCTACGGGACGGGCTATGGCTACACCTTC; cdr3_aa: CASYGTGYGYTF
cdr3_length: 16; clone_size: few; v_call: TRBV5-1; j_call: TRBJ2-4; d_call: TRBD1; cdr3_nt: TGCGCCAGCAGCTTGATGACAGGGGGCTTCGTGAACATTCAGTACTTC; cdr3_aa: CASSLMTGGFVNIQYF
cdr3_length: 14; clone_size: few; v_call: TRBV20-1; j_call: TRBJ2-1; d_call: NA; cdr3_nt: TGCAGTGCTAGGGGGGCCGAACACCACAATGAGCAGTTCTTC; cdr3_aa: CSARGAEHHNEQFF
cdr3_length: 13; clone_size: many; v_call: TRBV6-6; j_call: TRBJ2-5; d_call: TRBD2; cdr3_nt: TGTGCCAGCAGTACGAGACTAGCAGAGACCCAGTACTTC; cdr3_aa: CASSTRLAETQYF
cdr3_length: 16; clone_size: NA; v_call: TRBV4-2; j_call: TRBJ2-1; d_call: TRBD2; cdr3_nt: TGTGCCAGCAGCCAAGTGGAGCTAGCGGGAGTTAATGAGCAGTTCTTC; cdr3_aa: CASSQVELAGVNEQFF
cdr3_length: 12; clone_size: NA; v_call: TRBV12-3/TRBV12-4; j_call: TRBJ1-6; d_call: NA; cdr3_nt: TGTGCCAGCACCCGTCGGGATTCACCCCTCCACTTT; cdr3_aa: CASTRRDSPLHF
cdr3_length: 14; clone_size: NA; v_call: TRBV28; j_call: TRBJ2-7; d_call: TRBD1; cdr3_nt: TGTGCCAGCAGGGGACAGGGAAGCTCCTACGAGCAGTACTTC; cdr3_aa: CASRGQGSSYEQYF
cdr3_length: 16; clone_size: NA; v_call: TRBV20-1; j_call: TRBJ2-5; d_call: TRBD2; cdr3_nt: TGCAGTGCTAGAGGGACTAGCGGGAGGTTACAAGAGACCCAGTACTTC; cdr3_aa: CSARGTSGRLQETQYF
cdr3_length: 16; clone_size: few; v_call: TRBV29-1; j_call: TRBJ2-1; d_call: TRBD1; cdr3_nt: TGCAGCGTCTACTCACCCGGGACAGGGGAGTACGATGAGCAGTTCTTC; cdr3_aa: CSVYSPGTGEYDEQFF
cdr3_length: 15; clone_size: NA; v_call: TRBV13; j_call: TRBJ2-7; d_call: TRBD1; cdr3_nt: TGTGCCAGCAGCCTCGCCGGGACAGGGACCCACGAGCAGTACTTC; cdr3_aa: CASSLAGTGTHEQYF
cdr3_length: 14; clone_size: NA; v_call: TRBV6-5; j_call: TRBJ2-1; d_call: NA; cdr3_nt: TGTGCCAGCAGTTACTCGCCCCCTGAAGCAGAGCAGTTCTTC; cdr3_aa: CASSYSPPEAEQFF
cdr3_length: 17; clone_size: NA; v_call: TRBV5-1; j_call: TRBJ2-3; d_call: NA; cdr3_nt: TGCGCCAGCAGCTTGTACGTCCGGGGCAGCCGCACAGATACGCAGTATTTT; cdr3_aa: CASSLYVRGSRTDTQYF
cdr3_length: 14; clone_size: NA; v_call: TRBV6-1; j_call: TRBJ1-2; d_call: NA; cdr3_nt: TGTGCCAGCAGTGAAGGGAGGGGAATCTATGGCTACACCTTC; cdr3_aa: CASSEGRGIYGYTF
cdr3_length: 13; clone_size: few; v_call: TRBV29-1; j_call: TRBJ2-3; d_call: TRBD2; cdr3_nt: TGCAGCGTTGAAGGGGGAGGGGAGGATGCGCAGTATTTT; cdr3_aa: CSVEGGGEDAQYF